This T cell receptor (beta chain) was sequenced during a study of blood T cell repertoires in COVID-19. The wider study: The analysed material was cDNA or gDNA that came from T cells, B-cell-depleted T cells, or PBMCs.

Measured with immunoSEQ multiplex PCR; TCRdb has only the in-frame clones, and not every one. The table has fewer than 120,000 clones, around 74% seen once. This clone has just one count. V dropped 2 bases and J dropped 14 bases, with 14 bases sitting between them. This CDR3 contains 12 residues. Germline V gene data show CDR1 as MNHNY and CDR2 as SVGAGI (reference sequence). V and J are TRBV6-6 and TRBJ2-3; D is perhaps TRBD2 (6 bases). The sequenced sample consisted of peripheral blood. This clonotype was obtained from a woman aged 55-70 years with acute or convalescent COVID-19. The CDR3: CASSYVGGSRYF. The CDR3 nucleotides read TGTGCCAGCAGTTACGTTGGGGGGTCGAGGTATTTT.